The clone carrying this T cell receptor beta chain was observed at least ten times. Its antigen is not known. In making TCR beta libraries, quantitative 5'-RACE with molecular barcodes was used. TCRdb used MiXCR to reprocess the 5' RACE reads, holding one entry per CDR3 protein. The sample includes about 42,000 distinct CDR3 sequences, 2.7% of them seen just once. The data belong to a study of CD8 T cells in ankylosing spondylitis. This CDR3 is 16 amino acids long. J gave up 7 bases and V 4 bases, and 8 bases lay outside the gene matches. Germline V lookup: CDR1 SGDLS, CDR2 YYNGEE. Study-level points and caveats: What appeared characteristic of ankylosing spondylitis blood was a TCR beta motif of under 10 highly homologous variants.

The sequence came from a male donor with ankylosing spondylitis or in good health (not recorded which). Sequenced: blood, either unsorted or a sorted T cell fraction (not recorded which). The chain uses TRBV9 and TRBJ2-2; 12 nucleotides align to TRBD2. This CDR3 reads CASSTLAGGPVGELFF. The CDR3 DNA reads as TGTGCCAGCAGCACCCTAGCGGGAGGGCCGGTCGGGGAGCTGTTTTTT.